This T cell receptor (beta chain) was identified in a study of CD8 T cells in Susac syndrome. With random hexamers, 0.5 to 1 ug RNA was reverse transcribed. With immunoSEQ multiplex PCR, TCR beta CDR3 was amplified across 54 Vbeta and 13 Jbeta. MiXCR, applied by TCRdb to the immunoSEQ multiplex PCR reads, yields one record per CDR3 protein. The sample lists around 150,000 distinct CDR3 sequences, 90% to 95% occurring once. From blood CD8+ and CD4+ T cells, TCR beta sequences were generated. The TEMRA cells underwent FACS enrichment, while the CD8+ and CD4+ T cells underwent negative isolation. Unmatched junction bases numbered 2, after V lost 6 bases and J lost 8 bases. This CDR3 is 12 amino acids long. The germline V gene has CDR1 SNHLY and CDR2 FYNNEI.

The sample consisted of CD4+ T cells from PBMCs. The sequence derives from a human donor in good health. This chain joins TRBV2 and TRBJ1-2; TRBD1 matches at 11 bases. The DNA for the CDR3 is TGTGCCAGCAGGGACAGGGGGCGCGGCTACACCTTC. Its translation is CASRDRGRGYTF.